This TCR beta chain stems from a study of T cell changes during pregnancy in multiple sclerosis. Per the germline V gene, CDR1 is LNHNV and CDR2 is YYDKDF (reference sequence). CDR3 length: 15 amino acids. After removal of 1 base from V and 1 base from J, the junction contained 4 bases not matched to a gene. This clone appeared a single time. Produced via immunoSEQ multiplex PCR; TCRdb's table is partial and in-frame only. The sample yields tens of thousands of clones, almost 95% seen once. The receptor's source is a female donor in good health, enrolled as a control in a pregnancy study. Sequencing used peripheral blood, obtained in the third trimester of pregnancy. The chain is built from TRBV15 and TRBJ2-7, with 7 bases fitting TRBD2. The CDR3 sequence is CATSRGGRASYEQYF. In DNA, the CDR3 is TGTGCCACCAGCAGAGGGGGGAGGGCATCCTACGAGCAGTACTTC.